The present entry profiles one T cell receptor (beta chain) with its context. Antigen: not known. These data originate in a study of cytomegalovirus exposure and HLA in healthy donors. Study conclusions and caveats: Generally TCR sequences proved uncommon, though certain public TCRs appeared in numerous donors. A later analysis found first-cohort TCR clusters tended to co-occur in the 90 to 150 validation repertoires.

The assay was immunoSEQ multiplex PCR, and TCRdb's table has in-frame clones only and misses some. The sample yields roughly 60,000 clones, about 91% seen once. Trimming shortened V by 6 bases and J by 3 bases, and 20 bases separated the two germline ends. Germline V gene data show CDR1 as GTSNPN and CDR2 as SVGIG (reference sequence). This CDR3 spans 15 amino acids. Specimen: PBMCs. The genes are TRBV30 and TRBJ1-2; no clear D. This TCR was sampled from a woman in her twenties or thirties in good health and CMV-seronegative. Written as DNA, the CDR3 is TGTGCCTGTCTTGGCTACCGGGTGGCAGACTATGGCTACACCTTC. The encoded protein is CACLGYRVADYGYTF. Supplemented by reference TRBV30 and TRBJ1-2, the full variable domain reads SQTIHQWPATLVQPVGSPLSLECTVEGTSNPNLYWYRQAAGRGLQLLFYSVGIGQISSEVPQNLSASRPQDRQFILSSKKLLLSDSGFYLCACLGYRVADYGYTFGSGTRLTVV.